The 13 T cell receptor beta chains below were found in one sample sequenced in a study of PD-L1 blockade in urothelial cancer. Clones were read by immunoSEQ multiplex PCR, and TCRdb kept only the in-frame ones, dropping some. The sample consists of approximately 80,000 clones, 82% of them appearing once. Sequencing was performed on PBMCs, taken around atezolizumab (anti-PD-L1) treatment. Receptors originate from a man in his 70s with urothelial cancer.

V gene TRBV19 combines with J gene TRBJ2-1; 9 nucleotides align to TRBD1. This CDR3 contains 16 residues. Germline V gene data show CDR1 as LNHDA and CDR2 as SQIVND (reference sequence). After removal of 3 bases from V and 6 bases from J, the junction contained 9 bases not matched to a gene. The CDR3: CASSILPGQGFNEQFF. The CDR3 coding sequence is TGTGCCAGTAGTATCCTCCCGGGACAGGGTTTCAATGAGCAGTTCTTC.

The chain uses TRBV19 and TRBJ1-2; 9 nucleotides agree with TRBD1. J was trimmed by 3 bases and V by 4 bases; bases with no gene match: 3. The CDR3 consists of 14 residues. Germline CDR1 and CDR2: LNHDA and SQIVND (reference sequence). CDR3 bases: TGTGCCAGTAGTACCCGGGACAGGGACTATGGCTACACCTTC. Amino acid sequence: CASSTRDRDYGYTF.

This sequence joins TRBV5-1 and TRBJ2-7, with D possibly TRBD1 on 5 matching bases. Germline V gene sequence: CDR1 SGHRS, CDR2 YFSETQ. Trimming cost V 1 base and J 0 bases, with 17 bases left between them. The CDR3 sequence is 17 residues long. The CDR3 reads CASSLSLGRASSYEQYF. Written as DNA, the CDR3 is TGCGCCAGCAGCTTGAGTCTAGGCAGGGCCTCCTCCTACGAGCAGTACTTC.

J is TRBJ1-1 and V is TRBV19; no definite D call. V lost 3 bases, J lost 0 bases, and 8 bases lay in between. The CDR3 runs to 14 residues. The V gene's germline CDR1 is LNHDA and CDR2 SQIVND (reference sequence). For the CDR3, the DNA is TGTGCCAGTAGTATCTCCTACCTGAACACTGAAGCTTTCTTT. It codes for CASSISYLNTEAFF.

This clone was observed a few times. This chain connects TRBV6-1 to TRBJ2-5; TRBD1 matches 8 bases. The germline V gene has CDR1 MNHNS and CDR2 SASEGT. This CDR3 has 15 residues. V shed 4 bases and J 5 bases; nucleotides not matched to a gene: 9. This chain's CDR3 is CASSVTGGRSETQYF. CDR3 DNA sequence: TGTGCCAGCAGTGTTACAGGGGGTCGGAGTGAGACCCAGTACTTC.

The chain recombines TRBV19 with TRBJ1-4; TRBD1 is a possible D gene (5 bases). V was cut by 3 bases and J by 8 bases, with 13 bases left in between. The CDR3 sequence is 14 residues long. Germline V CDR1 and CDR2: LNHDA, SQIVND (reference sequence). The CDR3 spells CASSIGQPGEKLFF. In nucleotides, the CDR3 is TGTGCCAGTAGTATTGGGCAGCCAGGGGAAAAACTGTTTTTT.

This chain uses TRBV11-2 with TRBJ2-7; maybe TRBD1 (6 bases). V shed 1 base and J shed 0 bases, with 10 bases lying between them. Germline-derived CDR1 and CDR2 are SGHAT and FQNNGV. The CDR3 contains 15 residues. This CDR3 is CASSLGGTPSYEQYF. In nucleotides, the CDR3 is TGTGCCAGCAGCTTAGGAGGGACACCCTCCTACGAGCAGTACTTC.

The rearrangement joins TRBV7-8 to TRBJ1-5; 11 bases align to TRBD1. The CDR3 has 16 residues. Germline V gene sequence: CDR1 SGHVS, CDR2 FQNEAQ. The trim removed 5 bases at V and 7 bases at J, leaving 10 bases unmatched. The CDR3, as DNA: TGTGCCAGCAGCCCCCGGGACAGGGGGTCAGACCAGCCCCAGCATTTT. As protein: CASSPRDRGSDQPQHF.

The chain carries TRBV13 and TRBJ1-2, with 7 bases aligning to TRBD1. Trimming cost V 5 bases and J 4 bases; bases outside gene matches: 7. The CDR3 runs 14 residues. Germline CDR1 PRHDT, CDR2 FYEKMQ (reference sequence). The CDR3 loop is CASSGGGESYGYTF. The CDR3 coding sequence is TGTGCCAGCAGCGGAGGGGGCGAAAGCTATGGCTACACCTTC. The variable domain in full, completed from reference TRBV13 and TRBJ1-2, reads AAGVIQSPRHLIKEKRETATLKCYPIPRHDTVYWYQQGPGQDPQFLISFYEKMQSDKGSIPDRFSAQQFSDYHSELNMSSLELGDSALYFCASSGGGESYGYTFGSGTRLTVV.

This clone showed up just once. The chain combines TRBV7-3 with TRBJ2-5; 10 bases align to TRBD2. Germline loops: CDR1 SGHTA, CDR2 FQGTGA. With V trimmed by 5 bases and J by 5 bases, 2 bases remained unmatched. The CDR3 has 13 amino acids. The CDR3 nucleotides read TGTGCCAGCAGCCCAGCGGGGGGGGAGACCCAGTACTTC. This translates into CASSPAGGETQYF.

CDR3 DNA: TGTGCCAGCAGCCAGGACAGATCCAACTATGGCTACACCTTC. Translated, it gives CASSQDRSNYGYTF. This chain uses TRBV6-5 with TRBJ1-2; perhaps TRBD1 as D (6 bases). Germline CDR1 is MNHEY and CDR2 is SVGAGI. The CDR3 has 14 residues. Deletions cut 6 bases from V and 2 bases from J, with 13 bases between.

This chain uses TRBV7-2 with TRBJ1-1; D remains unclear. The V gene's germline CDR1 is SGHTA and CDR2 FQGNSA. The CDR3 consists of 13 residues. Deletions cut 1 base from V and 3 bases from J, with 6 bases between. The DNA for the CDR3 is TGTGCCAGCAGCTTAGGAGTGGACACTGAAGCTTTCTTT. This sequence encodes CASSLGVDTEAFF.

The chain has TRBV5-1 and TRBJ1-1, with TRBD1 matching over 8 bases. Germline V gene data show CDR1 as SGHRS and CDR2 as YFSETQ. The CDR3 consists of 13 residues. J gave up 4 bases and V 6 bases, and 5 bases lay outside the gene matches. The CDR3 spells CASTPGQATEAFF. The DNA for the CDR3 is TGCGCCAGCACCCCGGGACAGGCCACTGAAGCTTTCTTT. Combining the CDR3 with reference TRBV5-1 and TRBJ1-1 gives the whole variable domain KAGVTQTPRYLIKTRGQQVTLSCSPISGHRSVSWYQQTPGQGLQFLFEYFSETQRNKGNFPGRFSGRQFSNSRSEMNVSTLELGDSALYLCASTPGQATEAFFGQGTRLTVV.